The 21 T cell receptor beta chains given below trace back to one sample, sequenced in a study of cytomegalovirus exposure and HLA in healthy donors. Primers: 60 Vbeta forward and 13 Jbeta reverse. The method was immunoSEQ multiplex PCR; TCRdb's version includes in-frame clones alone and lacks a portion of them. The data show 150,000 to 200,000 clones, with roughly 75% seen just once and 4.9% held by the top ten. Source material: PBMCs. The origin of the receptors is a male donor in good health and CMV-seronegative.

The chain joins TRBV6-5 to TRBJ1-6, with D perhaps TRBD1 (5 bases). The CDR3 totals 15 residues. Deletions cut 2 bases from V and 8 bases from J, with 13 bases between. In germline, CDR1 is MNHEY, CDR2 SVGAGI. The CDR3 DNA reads TGTGCCAGCAGTTACGTCTTGGGGGGGGATTCACCCCTCCACTTT. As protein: CASSYVLGGDSPLHF.

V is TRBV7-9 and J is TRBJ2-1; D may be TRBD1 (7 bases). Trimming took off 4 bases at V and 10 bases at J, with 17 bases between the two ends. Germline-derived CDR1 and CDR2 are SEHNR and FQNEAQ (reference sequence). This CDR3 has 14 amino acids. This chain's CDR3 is CASSSPRRGEEQFF. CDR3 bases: TGTGCCAGCAGCTCCCCCCGCAGGGGGGAAGAGCAGTTCTTC.

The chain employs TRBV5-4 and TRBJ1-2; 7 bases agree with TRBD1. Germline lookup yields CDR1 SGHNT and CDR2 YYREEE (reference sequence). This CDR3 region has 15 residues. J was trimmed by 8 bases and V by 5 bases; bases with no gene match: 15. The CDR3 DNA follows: TGTGCCAGCAGGGACACAGGGGCGCAATTGCAGGGCTACACCTTC. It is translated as CASRDTGAQLQGYTF.

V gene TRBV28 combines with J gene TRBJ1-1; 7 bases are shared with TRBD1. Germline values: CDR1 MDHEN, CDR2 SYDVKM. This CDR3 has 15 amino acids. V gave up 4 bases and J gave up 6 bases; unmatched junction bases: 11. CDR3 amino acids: CASSSIATGVSEAFF. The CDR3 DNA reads TGTGCCAGCAGTTCGATCGCTACAGGGGTCTCTGAAGCTTTCTTT.

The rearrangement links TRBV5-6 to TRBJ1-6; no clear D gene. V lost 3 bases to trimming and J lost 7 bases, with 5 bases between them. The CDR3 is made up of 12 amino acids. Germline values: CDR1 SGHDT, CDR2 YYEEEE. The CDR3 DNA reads TGTGCCAGCAGCTGGCTCAATTCACCCCTCCACTTT. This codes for CASSWLNSPLHF. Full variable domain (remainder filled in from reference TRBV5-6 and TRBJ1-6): DAGVTQSPTHLIKTRGQQVTLRCSPKSGHDTVSWYQQALGQGPQFIFQYYEEEERQRGNFPDRFSGHQFPNYSSELNVNALLLGDSALYLCASSWLNSPLHFGNGTRLTVT.

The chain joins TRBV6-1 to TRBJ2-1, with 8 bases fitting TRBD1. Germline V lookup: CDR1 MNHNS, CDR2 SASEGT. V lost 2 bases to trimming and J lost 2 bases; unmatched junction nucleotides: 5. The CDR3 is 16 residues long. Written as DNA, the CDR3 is TGTGCCAGCAGTGAACAGGCAGGGGGCCCCTACAATGAGCAGTTCTTC. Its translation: CASSEQAGGPYNEQFF.

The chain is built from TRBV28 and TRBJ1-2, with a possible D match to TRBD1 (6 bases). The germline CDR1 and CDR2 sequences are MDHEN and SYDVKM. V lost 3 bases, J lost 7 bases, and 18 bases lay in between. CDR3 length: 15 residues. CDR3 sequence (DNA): TGTGCCAGCAGTTTCTCAGTAGGGGGTTCCGCTGGCTACACCTTC. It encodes CASSFSVGGSAGYTF.

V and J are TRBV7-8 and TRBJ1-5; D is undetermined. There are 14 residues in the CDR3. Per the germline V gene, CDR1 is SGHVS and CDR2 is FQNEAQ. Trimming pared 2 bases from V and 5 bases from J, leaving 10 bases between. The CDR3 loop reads CASSLKMAHQPQHF. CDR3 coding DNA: TGTGCCAGCAGCTTAAAGATGGCCCATCAGCCCCAGCATTTT.

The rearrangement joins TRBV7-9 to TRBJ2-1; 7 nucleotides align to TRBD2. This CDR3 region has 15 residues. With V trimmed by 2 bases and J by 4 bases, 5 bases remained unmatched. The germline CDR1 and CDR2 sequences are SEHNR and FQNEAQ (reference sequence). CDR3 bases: TGTGCCAGCAGCTTAACGGGAGGATCGTACAATGAGCAGTTCTTC. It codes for CASSLTGGSYNEQFF.

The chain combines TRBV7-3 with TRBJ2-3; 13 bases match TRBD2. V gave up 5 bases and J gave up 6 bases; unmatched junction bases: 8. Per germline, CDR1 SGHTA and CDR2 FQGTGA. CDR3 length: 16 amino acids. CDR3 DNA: TGTGCCAGCAGCCCCGGACTAGCGGGAGTCCAGGATACGCAGTATTTT. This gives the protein CASSPGLAGVQDTQYF.

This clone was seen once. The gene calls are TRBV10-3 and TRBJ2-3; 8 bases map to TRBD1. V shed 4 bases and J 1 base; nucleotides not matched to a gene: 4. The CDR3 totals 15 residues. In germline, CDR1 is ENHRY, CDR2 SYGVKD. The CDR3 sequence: CAISAGTGGTDTQYF. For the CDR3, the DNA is TGTGCCATCAGTGCTGGGACAGGAGGCACAGATACGCAGTATTTT.

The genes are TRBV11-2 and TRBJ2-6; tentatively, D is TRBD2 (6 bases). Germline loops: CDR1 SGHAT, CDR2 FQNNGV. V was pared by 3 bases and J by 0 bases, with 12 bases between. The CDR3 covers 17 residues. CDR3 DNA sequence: TGTGCCAGCAGCTTGGCGGGGCCACACTCTGGGGCCAACGTCCTGACTTTC. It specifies CASSLAGPHSGANVLTF. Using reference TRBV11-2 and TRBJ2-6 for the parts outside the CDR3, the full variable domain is EAGVAQSPRYKIIEKRQSVAFWCNPISGHATLYWYQQILGQGPKLLIQFQNNGVVDDSQLPKDRFSAERLKGVDSTLKIQPAKLEDSAVYLCASSLAGPHSGANVLTFGAGSRLTVL.

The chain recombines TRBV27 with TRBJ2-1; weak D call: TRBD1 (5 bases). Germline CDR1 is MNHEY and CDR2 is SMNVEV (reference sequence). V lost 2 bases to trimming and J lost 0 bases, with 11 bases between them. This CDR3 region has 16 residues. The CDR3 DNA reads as TGTGCCAGCAGTTTAAGGGGCCAGCTCTCCTACAATGAGCAGTTCTTC. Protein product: CASSLRGQLSYNEQFF.

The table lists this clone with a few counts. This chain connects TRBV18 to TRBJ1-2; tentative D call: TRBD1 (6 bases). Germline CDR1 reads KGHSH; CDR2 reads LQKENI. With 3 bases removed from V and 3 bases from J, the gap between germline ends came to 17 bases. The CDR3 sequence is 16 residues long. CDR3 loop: CASSPTKRRGYYGYTF. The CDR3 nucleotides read TGTGCCAGCTCACCCACAAAGCGCAGGGGTTACTATGGCTACACCTTC.

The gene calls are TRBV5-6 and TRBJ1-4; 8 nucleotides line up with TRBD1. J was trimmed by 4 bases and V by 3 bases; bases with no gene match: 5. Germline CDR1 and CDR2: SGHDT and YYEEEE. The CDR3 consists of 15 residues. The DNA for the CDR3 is TGTGCCAGCAGCTGGGGACAGGTCGTTAATGAAAAACTGTTTTTT. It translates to CASSWGQVVNEKLFF.

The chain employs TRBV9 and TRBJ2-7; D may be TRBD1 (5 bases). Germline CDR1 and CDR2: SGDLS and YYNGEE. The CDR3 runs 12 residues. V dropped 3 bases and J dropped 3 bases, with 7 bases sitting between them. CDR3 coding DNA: TGTGCCAGCAGCGACGACAGCTACGAGCAGTACTTC. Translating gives CASSDDSYEQYF.

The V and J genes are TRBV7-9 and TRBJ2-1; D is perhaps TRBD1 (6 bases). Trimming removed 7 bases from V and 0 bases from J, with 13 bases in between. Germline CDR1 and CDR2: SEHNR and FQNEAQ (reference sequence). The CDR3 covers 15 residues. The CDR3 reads CASIRTESSYNEQFF. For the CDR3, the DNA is TGTGCCAGCATTAGGACAGAGAGCTCCTACAATGAGCAGTTCTTC.

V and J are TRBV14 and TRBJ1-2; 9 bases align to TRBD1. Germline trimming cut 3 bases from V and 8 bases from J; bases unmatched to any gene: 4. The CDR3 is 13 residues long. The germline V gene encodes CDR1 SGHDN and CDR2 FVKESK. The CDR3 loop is CASSQGQGWGYTF. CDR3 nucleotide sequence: TGTGCCAGCAGCCAGGGACAGGGCTGGGGCTACACCTTC.

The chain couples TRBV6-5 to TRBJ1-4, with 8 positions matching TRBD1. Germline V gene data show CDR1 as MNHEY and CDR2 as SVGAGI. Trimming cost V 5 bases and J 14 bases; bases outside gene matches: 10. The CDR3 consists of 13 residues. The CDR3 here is CASSSRQGPRLFF. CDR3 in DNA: TGTGCCAGCAGTAGCCGACAGGGGCCTAGGCTGTTTTTT.

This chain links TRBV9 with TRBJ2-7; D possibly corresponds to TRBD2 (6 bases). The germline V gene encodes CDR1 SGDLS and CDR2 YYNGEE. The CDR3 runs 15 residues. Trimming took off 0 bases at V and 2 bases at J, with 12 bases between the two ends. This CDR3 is CASSVGSGPTYEQYF. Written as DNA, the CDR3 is TGTGCCAGCAGCGTAGGAAGCGGGCCTACCTACGAGCAGTACTTC. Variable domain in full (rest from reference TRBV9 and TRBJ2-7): DSGVTQTPKHLITATGQRVTLRCSPRSGDLSVYWYQQSLDQGLQFLIQYYNGEERAKGNILERFSAQQFPDLHSELNLSSLELGDSALYFCASSVGSGPTYEQYFGPGTRLTVT.

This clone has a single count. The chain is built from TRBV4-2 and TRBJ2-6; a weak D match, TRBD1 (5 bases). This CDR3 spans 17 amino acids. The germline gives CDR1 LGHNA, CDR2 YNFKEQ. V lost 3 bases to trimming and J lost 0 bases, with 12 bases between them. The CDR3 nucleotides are TGTGCCAGCAGCCACCATGGGGCCCTCTCTGGGGCCAACGTCCTGACTTTC. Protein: CASSHHGALSGANVLTF.